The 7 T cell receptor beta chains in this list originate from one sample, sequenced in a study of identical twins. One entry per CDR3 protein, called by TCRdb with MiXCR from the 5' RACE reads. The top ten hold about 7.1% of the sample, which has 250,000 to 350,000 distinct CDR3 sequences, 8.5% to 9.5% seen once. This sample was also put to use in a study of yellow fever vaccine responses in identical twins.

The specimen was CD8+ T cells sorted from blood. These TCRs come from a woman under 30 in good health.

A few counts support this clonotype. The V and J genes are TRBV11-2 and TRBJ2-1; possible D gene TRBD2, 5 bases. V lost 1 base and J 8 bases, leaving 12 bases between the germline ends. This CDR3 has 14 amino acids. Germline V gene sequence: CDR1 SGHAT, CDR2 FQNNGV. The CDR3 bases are TGTGCCAGCAGCTTAGGGGCGGAGGACTATGAGCAGTTCTTC. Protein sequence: CASSLGAEDYEQFF.

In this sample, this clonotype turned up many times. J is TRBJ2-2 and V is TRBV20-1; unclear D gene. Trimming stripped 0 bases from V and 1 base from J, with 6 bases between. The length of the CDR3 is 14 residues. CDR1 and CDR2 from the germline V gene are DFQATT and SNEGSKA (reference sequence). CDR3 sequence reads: CSARDLRNTGELFF. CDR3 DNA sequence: TGCAGTGCTAGAGATCTCAGGAACACCGGGGAGCTGTTTTTT.

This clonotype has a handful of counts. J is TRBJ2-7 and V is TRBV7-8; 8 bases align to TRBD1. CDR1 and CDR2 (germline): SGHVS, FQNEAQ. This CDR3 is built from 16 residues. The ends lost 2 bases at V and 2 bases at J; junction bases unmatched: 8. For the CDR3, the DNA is TGTGCCAGCAGCTTATTGGACAGGGTAGAAGCCTACGAGCAGTACTTC. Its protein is CASSLLDRVEAYEQYF.

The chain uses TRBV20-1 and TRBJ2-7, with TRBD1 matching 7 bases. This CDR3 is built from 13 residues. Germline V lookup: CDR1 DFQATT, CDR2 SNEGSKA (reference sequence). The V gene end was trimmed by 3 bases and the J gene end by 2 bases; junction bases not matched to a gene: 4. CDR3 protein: CSARPGTAYEQYF. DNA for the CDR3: TGCAGTGCTAGGCCCGGGACAGCCTACGAGCAGTACTTC.

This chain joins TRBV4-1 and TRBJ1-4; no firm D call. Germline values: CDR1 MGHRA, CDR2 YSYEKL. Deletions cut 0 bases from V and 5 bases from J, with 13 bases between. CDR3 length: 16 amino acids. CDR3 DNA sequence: TGCGCCAGCAGCCAAGATGATGGGCGGCTGAATGAAAAACTGTTTTTT. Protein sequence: CASSQDDGRLNEKLFF.

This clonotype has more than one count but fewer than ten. CDR3 residues: CATSAGGGTEAFF. CDR3 DNA: TGTGCCACGTCTGCGGGTGGGGGCACTGAAGCTTTCTTT. The chain joins TRBV24-1 to TRBJ1-1; TRBD1 is a possible D gene (5 bases). From germline, CDR1 is KGHDR and CDR2 SFDVKD. With 10 bases removed from V and 4 bases from J, the gap between germline ends came to 15 bases. The CDR3 has 13 residues.

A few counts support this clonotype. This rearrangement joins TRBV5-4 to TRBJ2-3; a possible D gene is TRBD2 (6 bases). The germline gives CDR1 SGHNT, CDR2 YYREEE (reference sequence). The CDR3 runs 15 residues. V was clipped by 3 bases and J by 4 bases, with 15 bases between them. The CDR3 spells CASSSPPAGPDTQYF. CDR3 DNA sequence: TGTGCCAGCAGCTCGCCCCCAGCGGGCCCAGATACGCAGTATTTT.